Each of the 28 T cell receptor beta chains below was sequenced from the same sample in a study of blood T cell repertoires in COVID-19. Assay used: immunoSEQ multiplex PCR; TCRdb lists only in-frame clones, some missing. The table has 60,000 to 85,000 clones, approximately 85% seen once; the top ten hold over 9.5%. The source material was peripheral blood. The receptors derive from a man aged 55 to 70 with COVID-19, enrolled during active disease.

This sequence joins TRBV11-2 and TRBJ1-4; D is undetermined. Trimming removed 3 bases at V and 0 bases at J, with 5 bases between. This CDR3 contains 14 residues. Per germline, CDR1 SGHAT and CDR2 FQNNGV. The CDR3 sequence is CASSFTTTNEKLFF. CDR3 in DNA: TGTGCCAGCAGCTTCACAACAACTAATGAAAAACTGTTTTTT.

The CDR3, as DNA: TGTGCCAGCAGCTTGGGTGCGGCCGACAACACTGAAGCTTTCTTT. The encoded protein is CASSLGAADNTEAFF. The chain carries TRBV5-4 and TRBJ1-1, with D hard to call. V dropped 0 bases and J dropped 2 bases, with 11 bases sitting between them. The CDR3 is 15 amino acids. Germline V lookup: CDR1 SGHNT, CDR2 YYREEE (reference sequence). Filled out from reference TRBV5-4 and TRBJ1-1, the complete variable domain reads ETGVTQSPTHLIKTRGQQVTLRCSSQSGHNTVSWYQQALGQGPQFIFQYYREEENGRGNFPPRFSGLQFPNYSSELNVNALELDDSALYLCASSLGAADNTEAFFGQGTRLTVV.

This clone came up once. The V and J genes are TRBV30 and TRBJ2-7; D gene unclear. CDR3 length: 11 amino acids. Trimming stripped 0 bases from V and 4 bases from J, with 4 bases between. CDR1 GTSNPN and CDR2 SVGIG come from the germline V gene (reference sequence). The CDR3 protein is CAWSVQYEQYF. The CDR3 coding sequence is TGTGCCTGGAGTGTACAATACGAGCAGTACTTC.

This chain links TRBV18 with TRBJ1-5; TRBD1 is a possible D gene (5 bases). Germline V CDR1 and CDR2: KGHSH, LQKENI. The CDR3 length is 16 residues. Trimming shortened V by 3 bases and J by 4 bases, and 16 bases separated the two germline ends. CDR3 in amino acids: CASSPQGREGNQPQHF. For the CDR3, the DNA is TGTGCCAGCTCACCTCAGGGAAGGGAAGGGAATCAGCCCCAGCATTTT.

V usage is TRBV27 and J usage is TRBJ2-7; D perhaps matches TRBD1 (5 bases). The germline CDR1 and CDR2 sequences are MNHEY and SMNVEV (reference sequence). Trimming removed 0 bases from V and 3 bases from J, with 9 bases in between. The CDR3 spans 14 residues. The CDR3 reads CASSLSRQIYEQYF. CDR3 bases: TGTGCCAGCAGTTTATCCCGACAGATCTACGAGCAGTACTTC.

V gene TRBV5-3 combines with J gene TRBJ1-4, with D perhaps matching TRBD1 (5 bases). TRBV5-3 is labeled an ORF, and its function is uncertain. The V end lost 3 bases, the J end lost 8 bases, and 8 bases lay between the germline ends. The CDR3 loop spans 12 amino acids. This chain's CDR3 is CARSYKGEKLFF. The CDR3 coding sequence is TGTGCCAGAAGCTACAAGGGGGAAAAACTGTTTTTT.

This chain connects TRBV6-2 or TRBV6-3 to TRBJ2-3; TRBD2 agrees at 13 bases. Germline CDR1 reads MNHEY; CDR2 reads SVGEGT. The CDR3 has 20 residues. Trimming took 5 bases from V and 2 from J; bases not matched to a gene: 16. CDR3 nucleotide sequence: TGTGCCAGCAGTACCACCGTACTAGCGGGAGGGCCATTTCCCACAGATACGCAGTATTTT. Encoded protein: CASSTTVLAGGPFPTDTQYF.

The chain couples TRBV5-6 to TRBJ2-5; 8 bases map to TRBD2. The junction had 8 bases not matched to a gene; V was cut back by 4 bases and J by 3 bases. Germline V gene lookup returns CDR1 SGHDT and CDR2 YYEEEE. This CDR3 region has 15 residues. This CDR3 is CASSANLLAEETQYF. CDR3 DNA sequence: TGTGCCAGCAGCGCCAACCTACTAGCGGAAGAGACCCAGTACTTC.

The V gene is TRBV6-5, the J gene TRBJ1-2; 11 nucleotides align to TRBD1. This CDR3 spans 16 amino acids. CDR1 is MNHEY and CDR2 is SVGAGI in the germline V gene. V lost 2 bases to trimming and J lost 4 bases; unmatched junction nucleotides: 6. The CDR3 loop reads CASSYGGTGGAYGYTF. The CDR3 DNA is TGTGCCAGCAGTTACGGAGGGACAGGGGGTGCCTATGGCTACACCTTC.

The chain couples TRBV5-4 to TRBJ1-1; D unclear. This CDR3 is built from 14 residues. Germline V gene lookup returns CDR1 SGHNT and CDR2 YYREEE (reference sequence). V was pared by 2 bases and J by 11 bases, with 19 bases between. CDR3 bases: TGTGCCAGCAGCTTTGTTGGGAGCTCCTTGTCGGCTTTCTTT. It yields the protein CASSFVGSSLSAFF.

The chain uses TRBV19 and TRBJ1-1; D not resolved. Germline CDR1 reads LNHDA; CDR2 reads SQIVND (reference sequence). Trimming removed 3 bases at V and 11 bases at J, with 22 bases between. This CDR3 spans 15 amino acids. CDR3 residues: CASSIFQTQRAGAFF. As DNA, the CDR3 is TGTGCCAGTAGTATTTTCCAGACCCAGCGCGCGGGGGCTTTCTTT.

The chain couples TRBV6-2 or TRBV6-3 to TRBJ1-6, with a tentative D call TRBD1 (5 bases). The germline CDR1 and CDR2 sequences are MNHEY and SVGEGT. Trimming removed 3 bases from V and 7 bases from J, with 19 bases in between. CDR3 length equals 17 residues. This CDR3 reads CASSYMGPREGNSPLHF. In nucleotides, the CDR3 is TGTGCCAGCAGTTATATGGGTCCCAGGGAGGGGAATTCACCCCTCCACTTT.

CDR3 loop: CASSFGTVHQPQHF. The CDR3 nucleotides read TGTGCCAGCAGCTTTGGGACAGTTCATCAGCCCCAGCATTTT. The rearrangement links TRBV7-9 to TRBJ1-5, with 7 bases fitting TRBD1. From germline, CDR1 is SEHNR and CDR2 FQNEAQ (reference sequence). The CDR3 consists of 14 residues. V dropped 3 bases and J dropped 5; count of bases not matched to a gene: 4.

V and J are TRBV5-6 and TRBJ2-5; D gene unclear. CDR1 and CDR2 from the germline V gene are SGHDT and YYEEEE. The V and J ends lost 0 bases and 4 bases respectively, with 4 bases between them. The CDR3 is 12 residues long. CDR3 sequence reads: CASSLAGETQYF. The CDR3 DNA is TGTGCCAGCAGCTTGGCCGGAGAGACCCAGTACTTC.

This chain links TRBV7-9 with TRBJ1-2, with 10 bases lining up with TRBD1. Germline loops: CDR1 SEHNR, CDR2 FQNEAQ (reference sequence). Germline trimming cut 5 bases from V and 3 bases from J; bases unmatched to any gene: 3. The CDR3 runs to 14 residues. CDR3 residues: CASSQGTGDYGYTF. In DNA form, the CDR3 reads TGTGCCAGCAGCCAAGGGACAGGGGACTATGGCTACACCTTC. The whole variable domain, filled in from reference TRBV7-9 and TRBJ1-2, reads DTGVSQNPRHKITKRGQNVTFRCDPISEHNRLYWYRQTLGQGPEFLTYFQNEAQLEKSRLLSDRFSAERPKGSFSTLEIQRTEQGDSAMYLCASSQGTGDYGYTFGSGTRLTVV.

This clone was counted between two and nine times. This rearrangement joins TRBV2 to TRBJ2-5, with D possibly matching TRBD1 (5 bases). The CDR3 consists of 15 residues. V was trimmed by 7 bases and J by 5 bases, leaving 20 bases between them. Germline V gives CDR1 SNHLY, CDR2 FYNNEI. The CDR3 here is CASTGQGLESETQYF. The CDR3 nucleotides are TGTGCCAGCACTGGTCAGGGCCTCGAATCGGAGACCCAGTACTTC.

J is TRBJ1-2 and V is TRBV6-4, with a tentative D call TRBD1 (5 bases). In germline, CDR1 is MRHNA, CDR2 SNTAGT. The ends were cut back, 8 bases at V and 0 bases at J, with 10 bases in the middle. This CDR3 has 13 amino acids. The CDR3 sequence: CASPGTANYGYTF. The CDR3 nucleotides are TGTGCCAGCCCAGGGACTGCTAACTATGGCTACACCTTC.

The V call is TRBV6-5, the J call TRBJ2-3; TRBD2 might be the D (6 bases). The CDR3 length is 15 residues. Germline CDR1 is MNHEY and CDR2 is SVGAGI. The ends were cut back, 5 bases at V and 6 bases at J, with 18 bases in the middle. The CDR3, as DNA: TGTGCCAGCAGTACCGGAACGGCGGGAATTGATACGCAGTATTTT. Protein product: CASSTGTAGIDTQYF.

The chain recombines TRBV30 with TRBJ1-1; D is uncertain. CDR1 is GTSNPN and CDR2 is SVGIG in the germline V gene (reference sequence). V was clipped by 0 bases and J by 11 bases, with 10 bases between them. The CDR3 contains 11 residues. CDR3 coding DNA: TGTGCCTGGAGTGTTGCCCGGGGTGCTTTCTTT. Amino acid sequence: CAWSVARGAFF.

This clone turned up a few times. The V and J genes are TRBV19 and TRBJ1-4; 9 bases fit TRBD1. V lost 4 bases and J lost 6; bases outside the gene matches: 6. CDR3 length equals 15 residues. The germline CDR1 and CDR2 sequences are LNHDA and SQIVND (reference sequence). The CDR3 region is CASSRYRGRDEKLFF. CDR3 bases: TGTGCCAGTAGTAGATACAGGGGGCGCGATGAAAAACTGTTTTTT. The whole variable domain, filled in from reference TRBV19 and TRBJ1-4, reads DGGITQSPKYLFRKEGQNVTLSCEQNLNHDAMYWYRQDPGQGLRLIYYSQIVNDFQKGDIAEGYSVSREKKESFPLTVTSAQKNPTAFYLCASSRYRGRDEKLFFGSGTQLSVL.

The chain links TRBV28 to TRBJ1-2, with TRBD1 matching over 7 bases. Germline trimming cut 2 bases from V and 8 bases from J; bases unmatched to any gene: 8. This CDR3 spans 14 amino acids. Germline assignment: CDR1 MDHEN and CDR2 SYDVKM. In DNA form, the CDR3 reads TGTGCCAGCAGTTTAACCGACAGGGAATGGGGCTACACCTTC. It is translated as CASSLTDREWGYTF.

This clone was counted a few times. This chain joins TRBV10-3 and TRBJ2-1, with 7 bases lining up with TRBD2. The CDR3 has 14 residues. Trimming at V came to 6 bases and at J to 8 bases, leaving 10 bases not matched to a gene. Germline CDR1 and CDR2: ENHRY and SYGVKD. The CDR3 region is CAIRLRGTSDEQFF. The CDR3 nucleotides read TGTGCCATCAGACTCCGAGGAACTAGCGATGAGCAGTTCTTC.

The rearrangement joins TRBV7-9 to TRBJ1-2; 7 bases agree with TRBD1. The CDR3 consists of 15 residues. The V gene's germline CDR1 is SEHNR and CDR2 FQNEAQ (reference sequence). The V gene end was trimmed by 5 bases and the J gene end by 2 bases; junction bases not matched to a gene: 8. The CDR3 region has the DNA TGTGCCAGCAGCCTTGGACAGGAGGAGAACTATGGCTACACCTTC. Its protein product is CASSLGQEENYGYTF.

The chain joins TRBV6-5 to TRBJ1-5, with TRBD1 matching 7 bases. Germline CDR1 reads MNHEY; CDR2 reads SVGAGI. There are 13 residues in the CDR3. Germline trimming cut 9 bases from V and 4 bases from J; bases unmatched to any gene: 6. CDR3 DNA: TGTGCCAGTACCGGGACAGCTAATCAGCCCCAGCATTTT. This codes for CASTGTANQPQHF.

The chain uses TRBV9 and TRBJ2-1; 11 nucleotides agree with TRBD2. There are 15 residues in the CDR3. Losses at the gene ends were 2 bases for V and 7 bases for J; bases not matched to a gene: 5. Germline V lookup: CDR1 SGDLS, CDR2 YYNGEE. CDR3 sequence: CASSVRLAGWNEQFF. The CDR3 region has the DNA TGTGCCAGCAGCGTCAGACTAGCGGGGTGGAATGAGCAGTTCTTC.

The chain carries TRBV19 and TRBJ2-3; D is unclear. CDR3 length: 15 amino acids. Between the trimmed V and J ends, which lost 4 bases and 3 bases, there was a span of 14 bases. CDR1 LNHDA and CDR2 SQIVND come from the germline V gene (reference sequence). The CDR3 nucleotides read TGTGCCAGTAGTAATTTCGCGGAGCCAACAGATACGCAGTATTTT. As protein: CASSNFAEPTDTQYF. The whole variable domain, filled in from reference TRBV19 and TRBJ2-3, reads DGGITQSPKYLFRKEGQNVTLSCEQNLNHDAMYWYRQDPGQGLRLIYYSQIVNDFQKGDIAEGYSVSREKKESFPLTVTSAQKNPTAFYLCASSNFAEPTDTQYFGPGTRLTVL.

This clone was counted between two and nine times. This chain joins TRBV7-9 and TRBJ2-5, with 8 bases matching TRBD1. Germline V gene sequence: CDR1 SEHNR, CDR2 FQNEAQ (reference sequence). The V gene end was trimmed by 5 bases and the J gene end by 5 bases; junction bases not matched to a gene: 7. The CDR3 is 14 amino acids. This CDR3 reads CASSAGTGRETQYF. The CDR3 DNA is TGTGCCAGCAGCGCGGGGACAGGAAGGGAGACCCAGTACTTC.

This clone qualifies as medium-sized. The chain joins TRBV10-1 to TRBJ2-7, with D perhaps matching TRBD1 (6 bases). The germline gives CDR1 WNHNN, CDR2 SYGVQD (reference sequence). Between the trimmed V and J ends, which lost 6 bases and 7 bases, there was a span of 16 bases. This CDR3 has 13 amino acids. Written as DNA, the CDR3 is TGCGCCAGCAGCCCCCAACAGGGTGTAGAGCAGTACTTC. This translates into CASSPQQGVEQYF.